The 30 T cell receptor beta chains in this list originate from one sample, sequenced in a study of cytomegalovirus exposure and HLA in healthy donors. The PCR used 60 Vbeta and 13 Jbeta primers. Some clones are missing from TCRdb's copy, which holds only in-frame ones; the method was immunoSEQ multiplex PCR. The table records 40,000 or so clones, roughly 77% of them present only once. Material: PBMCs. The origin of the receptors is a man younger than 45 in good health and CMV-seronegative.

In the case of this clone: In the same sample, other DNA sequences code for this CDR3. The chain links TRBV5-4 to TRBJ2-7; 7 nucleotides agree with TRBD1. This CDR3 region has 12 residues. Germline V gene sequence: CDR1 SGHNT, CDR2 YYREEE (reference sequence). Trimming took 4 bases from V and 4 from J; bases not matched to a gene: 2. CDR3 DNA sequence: TGTGCCAGCAGCGACAGGGCGTACGAGCAGTACTTC. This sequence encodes CASSDRAYEQYF.

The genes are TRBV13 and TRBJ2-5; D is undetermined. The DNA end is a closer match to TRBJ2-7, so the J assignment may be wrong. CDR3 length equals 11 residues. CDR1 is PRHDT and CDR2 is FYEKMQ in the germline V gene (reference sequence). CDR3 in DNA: TGTGCCAGCAGCTTATTATCCGAGCAGTACTTC. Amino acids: CASSLLSEQYF.

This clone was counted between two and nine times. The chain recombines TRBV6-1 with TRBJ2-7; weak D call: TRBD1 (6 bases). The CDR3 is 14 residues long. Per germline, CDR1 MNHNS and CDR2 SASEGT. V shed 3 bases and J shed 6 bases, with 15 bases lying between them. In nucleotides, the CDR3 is TGTGCCAGCAGTGACCGTCAGGGGTGGGGCGAGCAGTACTTC. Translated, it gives CASSDRQGWGEQYF.

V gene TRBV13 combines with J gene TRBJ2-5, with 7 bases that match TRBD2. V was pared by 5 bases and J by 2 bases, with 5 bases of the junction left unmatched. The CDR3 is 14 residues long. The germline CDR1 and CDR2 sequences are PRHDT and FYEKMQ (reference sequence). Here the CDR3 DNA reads TGTGCCAGCAGCCAGCTAGCGGTACAAGAGACCCAGTACTTC. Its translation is CASSQLAVQETQYF.

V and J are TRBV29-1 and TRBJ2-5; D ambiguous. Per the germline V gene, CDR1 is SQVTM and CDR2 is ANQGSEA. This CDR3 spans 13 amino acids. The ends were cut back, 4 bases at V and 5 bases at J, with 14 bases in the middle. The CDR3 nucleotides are TGCAGCGTTGGGATTATGGTCGGGGAGACCCAGTACTTC. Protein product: CSVGIMVGETQYF.

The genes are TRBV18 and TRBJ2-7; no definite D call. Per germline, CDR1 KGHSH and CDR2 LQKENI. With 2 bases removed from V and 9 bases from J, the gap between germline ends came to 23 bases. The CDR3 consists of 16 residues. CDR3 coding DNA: TGTGCCAGCTCACCATCCTCTCCAGAGGTTTTGCGAAGGCAGTACTTC. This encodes CASSPSSPEVLRRQYF.

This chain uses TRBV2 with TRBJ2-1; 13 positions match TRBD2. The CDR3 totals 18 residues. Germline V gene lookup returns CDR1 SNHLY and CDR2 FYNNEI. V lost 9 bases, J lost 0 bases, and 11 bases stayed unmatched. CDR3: CARGRLAGGPSSYNEQFF. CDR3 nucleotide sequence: TGTGCCAGAGGGAGACTAGCGGGAGGCCCGAGCTCCTACAATGAGCAGTTCTTC.

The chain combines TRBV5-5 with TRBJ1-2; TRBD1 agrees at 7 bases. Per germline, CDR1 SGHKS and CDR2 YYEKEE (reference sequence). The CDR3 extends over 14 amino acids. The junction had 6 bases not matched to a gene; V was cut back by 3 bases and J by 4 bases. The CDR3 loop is CASSWGDSLYGYTF. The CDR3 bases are TGTGCCAGCAGCTGGGGGGACAGCCTCTATGGCTACACCTTC.

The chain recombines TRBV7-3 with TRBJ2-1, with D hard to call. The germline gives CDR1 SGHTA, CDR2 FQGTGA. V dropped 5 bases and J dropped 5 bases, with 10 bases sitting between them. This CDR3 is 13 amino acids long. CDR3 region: CASSLNQDNEQFF. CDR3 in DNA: TGTGCCAGCAGCCTCAACCAGGACAATGAGCAGTTCTTC.

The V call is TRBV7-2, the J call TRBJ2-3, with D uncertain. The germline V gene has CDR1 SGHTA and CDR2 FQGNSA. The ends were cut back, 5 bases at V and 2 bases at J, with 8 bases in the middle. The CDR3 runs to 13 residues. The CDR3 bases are TGTGCCAGCAGCCCGGGTTACACAGATACGCAGTATTTT. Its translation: CASSPGYTDTQYF.

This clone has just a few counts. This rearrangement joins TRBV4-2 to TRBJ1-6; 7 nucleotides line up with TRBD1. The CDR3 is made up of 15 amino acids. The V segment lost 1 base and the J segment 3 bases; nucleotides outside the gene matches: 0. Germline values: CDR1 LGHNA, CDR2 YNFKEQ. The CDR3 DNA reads TGTGCCAGCAGCCAAGGGGACAGCTATAATTCACCCCTCCACTTT. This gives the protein CASSQGDSYNSPLHF.

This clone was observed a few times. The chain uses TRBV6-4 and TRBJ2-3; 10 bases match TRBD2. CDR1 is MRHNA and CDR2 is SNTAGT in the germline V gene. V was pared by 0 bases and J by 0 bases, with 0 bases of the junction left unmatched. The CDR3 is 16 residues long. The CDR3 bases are TGTGCCAGCAGTGACTCGACTAGCGGGAGCACAGATACGCAGTATTTT. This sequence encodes CASSDSTSGSTDTQYF.

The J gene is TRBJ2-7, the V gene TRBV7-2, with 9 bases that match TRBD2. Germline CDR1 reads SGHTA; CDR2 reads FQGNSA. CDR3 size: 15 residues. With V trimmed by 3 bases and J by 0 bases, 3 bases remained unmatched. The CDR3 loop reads CASSFLAGNSYEQYF. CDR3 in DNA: TGTGCCAGCAGCTTCCTAGCGGGGAACTCCTACGAGCAGTACTTC. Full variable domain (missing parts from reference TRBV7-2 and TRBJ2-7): GAGVSQSPSNKVTEKGKDVELRCDPISGHTALYWYRQSLGQGLEFLIYFQGNSAPDKSGLPSDRFSAERTGGSVSTLTIQRTQQEDSAVYLCASSFLAGNSYEQYFGPGTRLTVT.

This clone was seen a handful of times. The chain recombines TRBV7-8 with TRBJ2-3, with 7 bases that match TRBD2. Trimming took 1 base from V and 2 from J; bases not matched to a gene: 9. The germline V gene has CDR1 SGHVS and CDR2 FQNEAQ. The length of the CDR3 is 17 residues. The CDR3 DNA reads TGTGCCAGCAGCTTAGGCGCTTCGGGAGGCCTCACAGATACGCAGTATTTT. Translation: CASSLGASGGLTDTQYF.

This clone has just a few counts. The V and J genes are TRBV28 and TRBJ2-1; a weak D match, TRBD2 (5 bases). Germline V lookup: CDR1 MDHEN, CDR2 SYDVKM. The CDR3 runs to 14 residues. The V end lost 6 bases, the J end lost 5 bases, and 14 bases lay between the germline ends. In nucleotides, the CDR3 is TGTGCCAGCAGCCCCCAGCGGAGAAACAATGAGCAGTTCTTC. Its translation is CASSPQRRNNEQFF.

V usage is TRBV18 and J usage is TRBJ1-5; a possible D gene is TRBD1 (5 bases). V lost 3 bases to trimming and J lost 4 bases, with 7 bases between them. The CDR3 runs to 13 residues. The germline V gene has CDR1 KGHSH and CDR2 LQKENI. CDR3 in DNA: TGTGCCAGCTCACCTAGGGGAAATCAGCCCCAGCATTTT. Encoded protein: CASSPRGNQPQHF.

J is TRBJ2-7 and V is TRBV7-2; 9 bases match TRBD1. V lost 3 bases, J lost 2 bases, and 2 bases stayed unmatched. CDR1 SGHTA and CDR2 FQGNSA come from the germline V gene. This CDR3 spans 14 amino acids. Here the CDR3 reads CASSFGTGTYEQYF. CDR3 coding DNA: TGTGCCAGCAGCTTCGGGACAGGGACCTACGAGCAGTACTTC.

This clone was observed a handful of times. The DNA for the CDR3 is TGTGCCAGCAGTAAAAGGACTAGCGGCTCGTTAAAGGCAGATACGCAGTATTTT. This encodes CASSKRTSGSLKADTQYF. The chain combines TRBV27 with TRBJ2-3; TRBD2 agrees at 10 bases. Germline trimming cut 5 bases from V and 4 bases from J; bases unmatched to any gene: 15. Germline values: CDR1 MNHEY, CDR2 SMNVEV (reference sequence). CDR3 length: 18 amino acids.

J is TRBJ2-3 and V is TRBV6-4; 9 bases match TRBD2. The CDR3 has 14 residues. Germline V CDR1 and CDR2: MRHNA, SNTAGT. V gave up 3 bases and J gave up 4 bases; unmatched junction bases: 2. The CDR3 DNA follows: TGTGCCAGCAGTGAGCGGGAGGGCCCAGATACGCAGTATTTT. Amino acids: CASSEREGPDTQYF.

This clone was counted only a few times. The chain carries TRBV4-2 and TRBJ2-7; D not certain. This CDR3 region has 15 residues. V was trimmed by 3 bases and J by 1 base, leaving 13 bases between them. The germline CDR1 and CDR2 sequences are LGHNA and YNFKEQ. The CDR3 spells CASSQAQTRSYEQYF. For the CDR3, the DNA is TGTGCCAGCAGCCAGGCACAGACCAGATCCTACGAGCAGTACTTC.

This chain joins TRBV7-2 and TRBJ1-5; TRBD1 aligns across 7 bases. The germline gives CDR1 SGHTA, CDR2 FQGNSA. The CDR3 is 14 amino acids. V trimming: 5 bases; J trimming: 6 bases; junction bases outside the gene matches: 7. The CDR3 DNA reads TGTGCCAGCAGCGACAATACAGGGGCTCAGCCCCAGCATTTT. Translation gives CASSDNTGAQPQHF.

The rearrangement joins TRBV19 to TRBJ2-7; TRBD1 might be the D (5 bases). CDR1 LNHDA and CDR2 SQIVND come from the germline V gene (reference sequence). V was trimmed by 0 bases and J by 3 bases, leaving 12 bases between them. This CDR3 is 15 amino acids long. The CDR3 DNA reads TGTGCCAGTAGTATAGATGGAAACAGGAACTACGAGCAGTACTTC. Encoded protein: CASSIDGNRNYEQYF. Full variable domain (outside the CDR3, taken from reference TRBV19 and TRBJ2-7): DGGITQSPKYLFRKEGQNVTLSCEQNLNHDAMYWYRQDPGQGLRLIYYSQIVNDFQKGDIAEGYSVSREKKESFPLTVTSAQKNPTAFYLCASSIDGNRNYEQYFGPGTRLTVT.

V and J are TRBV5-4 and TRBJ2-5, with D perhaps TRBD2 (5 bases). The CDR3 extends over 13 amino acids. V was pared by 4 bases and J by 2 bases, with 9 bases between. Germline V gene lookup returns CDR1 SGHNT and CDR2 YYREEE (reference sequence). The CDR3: CASSGLAQETQYF. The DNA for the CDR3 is TGTGCCAGCAGCGGGCTAGCACAAGAGACCCAGTACTTC. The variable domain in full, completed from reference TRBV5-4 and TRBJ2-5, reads ETGVTQSPTHLIKTRGQQVTLRCSSQSGHNTVSWYQQALGQGPQFIFQYYREEENGRGNFPPRFSGLQFPNYSSELNVNALELDDSALYLCASSGLAQETQYFGPGTRLLVL.

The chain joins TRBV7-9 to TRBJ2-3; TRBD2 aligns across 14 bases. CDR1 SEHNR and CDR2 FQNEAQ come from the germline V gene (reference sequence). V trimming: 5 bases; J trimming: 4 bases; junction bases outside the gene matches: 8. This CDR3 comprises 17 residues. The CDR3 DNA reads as TGTGCCAGCAGCGGGCCGACTAGCGGGAGGGCCGCAGATACGCAGTATTTT. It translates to CASSGPTSGRAADTQYF.

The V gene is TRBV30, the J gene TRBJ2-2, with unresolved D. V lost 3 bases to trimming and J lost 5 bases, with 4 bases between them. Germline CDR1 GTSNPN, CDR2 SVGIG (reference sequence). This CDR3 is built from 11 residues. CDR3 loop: CAWRETGELFF. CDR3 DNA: TGTGCCTGGAGAGAGACCGGGGAGCTGTTTTTT.

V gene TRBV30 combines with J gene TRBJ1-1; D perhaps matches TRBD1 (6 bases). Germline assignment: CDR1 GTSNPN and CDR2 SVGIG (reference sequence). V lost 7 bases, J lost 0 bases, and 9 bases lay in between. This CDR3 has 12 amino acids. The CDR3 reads CASGHLNTEAFF. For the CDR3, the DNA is TGTGCCTCGGGACACCTGAACACTGAAGCTTTCTTT.

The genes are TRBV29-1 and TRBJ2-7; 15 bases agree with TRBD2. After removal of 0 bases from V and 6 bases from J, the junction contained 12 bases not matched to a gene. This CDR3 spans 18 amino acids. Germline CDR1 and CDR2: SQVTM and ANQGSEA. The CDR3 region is CSVEDAGLAGGLSIEQYF. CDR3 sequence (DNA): TGCAGCGTTGAAGATGCGGGACTAGCGGGAGGCCTTTCGATCGAGCAGTACTTC.

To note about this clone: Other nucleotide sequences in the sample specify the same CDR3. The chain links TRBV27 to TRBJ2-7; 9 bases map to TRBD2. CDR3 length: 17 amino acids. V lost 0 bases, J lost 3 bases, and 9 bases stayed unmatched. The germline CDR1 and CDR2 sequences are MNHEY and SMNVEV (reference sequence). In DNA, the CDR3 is TGTGCCAGCAGTTTATCGTTCTGGCGGGAGGGAAACTACGAGCAGTACTTC. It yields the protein CASSLSFWREGNYEQYF.

The CDR3 reads CASSLSSGSYNEQFF. The DNA for the CDR3 is TGCGCCAGCAGCTTGAGCAGCGGGAGCTACAATGAGCAGTTCTTC. This chain uses TRBV5-1 with TRBJ2-1; 8 positions match TRBD2. The ends lost 1 base at V and 3 bases at J; junction bases unmatched: 3. The CDR3 length is 15 residues. The germline V gene encodes CDR1 SGHRS and CDR2 YFSETQ.

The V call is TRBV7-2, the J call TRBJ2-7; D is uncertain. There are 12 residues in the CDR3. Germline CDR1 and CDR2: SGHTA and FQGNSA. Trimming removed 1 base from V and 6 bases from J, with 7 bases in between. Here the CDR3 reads CASSLVLFEQYF. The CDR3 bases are TGTGCCAGCAGCTTAGTACTCTTCGAGCAGTACTTC.